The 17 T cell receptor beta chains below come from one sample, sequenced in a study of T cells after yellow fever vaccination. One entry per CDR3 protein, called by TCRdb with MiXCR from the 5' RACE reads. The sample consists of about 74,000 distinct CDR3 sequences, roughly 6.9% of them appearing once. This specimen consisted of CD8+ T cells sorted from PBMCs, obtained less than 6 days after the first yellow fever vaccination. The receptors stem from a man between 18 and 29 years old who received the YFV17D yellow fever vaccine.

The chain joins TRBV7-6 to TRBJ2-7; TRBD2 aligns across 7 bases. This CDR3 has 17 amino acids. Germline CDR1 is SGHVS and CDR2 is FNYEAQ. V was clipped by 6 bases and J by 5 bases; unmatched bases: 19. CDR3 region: CASRGKRGPIRSHEQYF. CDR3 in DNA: TGTGCCAGCAGGGGCAAGCGGGGACCAATTAGGTCACACGAGCAGTACTTC.

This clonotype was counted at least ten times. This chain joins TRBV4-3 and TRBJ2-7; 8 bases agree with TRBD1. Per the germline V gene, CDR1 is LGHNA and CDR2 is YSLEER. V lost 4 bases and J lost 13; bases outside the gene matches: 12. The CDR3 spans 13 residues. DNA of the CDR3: TGCGCCAGCAGCCCCCCGGACAGGGATGATCGATACGTC. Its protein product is CASSPPDRDDRYV.

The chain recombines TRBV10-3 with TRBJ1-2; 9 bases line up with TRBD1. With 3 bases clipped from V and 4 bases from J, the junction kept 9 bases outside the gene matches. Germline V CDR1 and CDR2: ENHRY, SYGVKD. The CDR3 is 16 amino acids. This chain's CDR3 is CAISESGTGKGYGYTF. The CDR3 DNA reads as TGTGCCATCAGTGAATCCGGGACAGGGAAGGGCTATGGCTACACCTTC.

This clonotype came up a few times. CDR3 DNA: TGTGCCACCAGAACGGATGGCTACACCTTC. Its translation is CATRTDGYTF. The chain links TRBV6-2 or TRBV6-3 to TRBJ1-2, with unresolved D. Germline values: CDR1 MNHEY, CDR2 SVGEGT. The CDR3 runs 10 residues. V was pared by 10 bases and J by 6 bases, with 9 bases between.

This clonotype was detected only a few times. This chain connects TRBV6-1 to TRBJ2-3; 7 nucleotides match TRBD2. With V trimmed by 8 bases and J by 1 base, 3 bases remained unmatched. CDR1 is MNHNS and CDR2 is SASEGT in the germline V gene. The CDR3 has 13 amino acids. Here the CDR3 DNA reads TGTGCCAGCCGGGGGGTCGGCACAGATACGCAGTATTTT. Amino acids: CASRGVGTDTQYF.

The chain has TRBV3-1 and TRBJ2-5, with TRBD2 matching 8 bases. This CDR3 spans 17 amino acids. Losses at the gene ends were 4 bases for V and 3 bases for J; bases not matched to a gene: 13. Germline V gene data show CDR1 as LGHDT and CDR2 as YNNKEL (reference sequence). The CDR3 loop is CASSLLNRAGVEETQYF. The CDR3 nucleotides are TGTGCCAGCAGCCTCCTAAACCGAGCGGGGGTAGAAGAGACCCAGTACTTC.

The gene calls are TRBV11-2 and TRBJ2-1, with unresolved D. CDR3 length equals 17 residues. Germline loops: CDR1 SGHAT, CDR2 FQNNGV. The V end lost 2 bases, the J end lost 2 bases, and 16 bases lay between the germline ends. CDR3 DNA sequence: TGTGCCAGCAGCTTAAGACGATCCTATGATACCTACAATGAGCAGTTCTTC. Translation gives CASSLRRSYDTYNEQFF.

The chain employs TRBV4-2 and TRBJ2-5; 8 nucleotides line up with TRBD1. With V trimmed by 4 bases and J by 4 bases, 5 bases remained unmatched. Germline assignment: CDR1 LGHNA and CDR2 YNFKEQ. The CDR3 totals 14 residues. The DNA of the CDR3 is TGTGCCAGCAGCCCAGGGACAGGCGGAGAGACCCAGTACTTC. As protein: CASSPGTGGETQYF.

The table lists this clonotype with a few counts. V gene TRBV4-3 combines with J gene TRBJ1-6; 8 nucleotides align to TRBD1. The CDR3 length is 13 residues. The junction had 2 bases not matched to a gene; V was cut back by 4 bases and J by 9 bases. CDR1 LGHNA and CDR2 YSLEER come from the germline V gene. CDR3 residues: CASSPDRVSPLHF. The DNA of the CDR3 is TGCGCCAGCAGCCCGGACAGGGTTTCACCCCTCCACTTT.

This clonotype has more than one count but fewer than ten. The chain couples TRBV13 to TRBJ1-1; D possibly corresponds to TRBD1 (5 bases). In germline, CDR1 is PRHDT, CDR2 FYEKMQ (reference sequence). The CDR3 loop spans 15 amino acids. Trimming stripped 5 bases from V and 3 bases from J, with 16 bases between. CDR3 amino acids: CASSQGQGEYTEAFF. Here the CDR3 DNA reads TGTGCCAGCAGCCAAGGCCAGGGCGAGTACACTGAAGCTTTCTTT.

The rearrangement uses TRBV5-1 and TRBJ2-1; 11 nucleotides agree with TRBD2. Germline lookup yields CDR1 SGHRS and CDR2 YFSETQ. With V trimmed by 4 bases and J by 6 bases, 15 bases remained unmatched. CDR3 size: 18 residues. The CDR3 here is CASSLLPARLAGSNEQFF. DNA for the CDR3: TGCGCCAGCAGCCTACTACCCGCCAGACTAGCGGGGTCCAATGAGCAGTTCTTC.

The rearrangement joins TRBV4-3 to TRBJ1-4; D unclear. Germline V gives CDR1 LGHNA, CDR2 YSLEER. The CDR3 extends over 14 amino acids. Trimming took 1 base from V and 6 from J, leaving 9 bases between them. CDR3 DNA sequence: TGCGCCAGCAGCCAAGCGGCCAGTGATGAAAAACTGTTTTTT. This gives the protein CASSQAASDEKLFF.

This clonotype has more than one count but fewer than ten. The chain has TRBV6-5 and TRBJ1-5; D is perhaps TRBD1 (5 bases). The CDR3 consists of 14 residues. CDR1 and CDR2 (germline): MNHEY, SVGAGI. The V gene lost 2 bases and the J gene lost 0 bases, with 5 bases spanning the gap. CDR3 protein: CASSYGGSNQPQHF. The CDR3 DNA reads TGTGCCAGCAGTTACGGGGGTAGCAATCAGCCCCAGCATTTT.

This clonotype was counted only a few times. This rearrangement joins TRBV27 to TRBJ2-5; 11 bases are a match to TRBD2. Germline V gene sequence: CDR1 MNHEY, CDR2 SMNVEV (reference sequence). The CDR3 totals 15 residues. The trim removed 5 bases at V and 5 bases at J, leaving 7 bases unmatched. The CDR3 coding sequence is TGTGCCAGCAGTGCTCGACTAGCGGGGAGGGAGACCCAGTACTTC. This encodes CASSARLAGRETQYF.

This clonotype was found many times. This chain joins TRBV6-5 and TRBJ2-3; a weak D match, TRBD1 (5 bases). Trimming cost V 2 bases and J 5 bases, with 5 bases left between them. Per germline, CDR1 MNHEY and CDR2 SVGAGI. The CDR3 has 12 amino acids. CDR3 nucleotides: TGTGCCAGCAGTTACAGGGGAGATACGCAGTATTTT. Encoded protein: CASSYRGDTQYF.

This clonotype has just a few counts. This CDR3 is CASSILSSKNIQYF. The CDR3 coding sequence is TGTGCCAGTAGTATATTAAGTTCCAAAAACATTCAGTACTTC. This chain uses TRBV19 with TRBJ2-4; D is undetermined. This CDR3 spans 14 amino acids. Germline V lookup: CDR1 LNHDA, CDR2 SQIVND (reference sequence). The V and J ends lost 2 bases and 2 bases respectively, with 7 bases between them.

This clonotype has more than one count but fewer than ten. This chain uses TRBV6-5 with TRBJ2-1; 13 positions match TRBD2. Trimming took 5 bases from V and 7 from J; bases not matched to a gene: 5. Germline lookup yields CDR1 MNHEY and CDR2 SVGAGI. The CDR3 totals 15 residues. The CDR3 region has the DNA TGTGCCAGCAGTACTAGCGGGGGGGCCGCGAATGAGCAGTTCTTC. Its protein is CASSTSGGAANEQFF.